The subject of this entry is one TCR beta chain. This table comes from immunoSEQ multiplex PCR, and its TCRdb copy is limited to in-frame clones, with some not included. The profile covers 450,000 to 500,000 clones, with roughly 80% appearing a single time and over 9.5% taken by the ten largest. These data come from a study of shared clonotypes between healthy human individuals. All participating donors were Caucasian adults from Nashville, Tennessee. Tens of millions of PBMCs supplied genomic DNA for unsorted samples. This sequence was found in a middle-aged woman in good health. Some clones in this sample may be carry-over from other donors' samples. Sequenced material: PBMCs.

The CDR3 sequence: CSAAPGQGTDTQYF. The CDR3 DNA follows: TGCAGCGCCGCCCCGGGACAGGGCACAGATACGCAGTATTTT. The chain uses TRBV29-1 and TRBJ2-3; 8 positions agree with TRBD1. Germline assignment: CDR1 SQVTM and CDR2 ANQGSEA. Losses at the gene ends were 7 bases for V and 1 base for J; bases not matched to a gene: 7. The length of the CDR3 is 14 residues.